These 15 T cell receptor beta chains share one sample of origin, sequenced in a study of regulatory T cells in long-lasting Graves disease. The time point here: persistent/refractory GD, antithyroid drugs over 5 years with positive TRAb. Making the TCR library involved RNA that had been extracted from PBMCs. Researchers made TCR beta libraries by using iRepertoire HTBI primers and running Arm-PCR on CDR3 regions. TCRdb called the multiplex PCR reads again in MiXCR, with one record for every CDR3 protein. The sample consists of 300,000 to 400,000 distinct CDR3 sequences, around a fifth of them appearing once. Source: peripheral blood mononuclear cells (PBMCs), taken when the disease was refractory, from a patient treated with antithyroid drugs. These receptors all come from a female donor with Graves disease.

This clonotype has a count of ten or more. This sequence joins TRBV5-1 and TRBJ1-6; D remains ambiguous. V lost 5 bases, J lost 5 bases, and 5 bases lay in between. The CDR3 has 12 amino acids. Germline V gene lookup returns CDR1 SGHRS and CDR2 YFSETQ. The CDR3 loop is CASSNNNSPLHF. CDR3 DNA sequence: TGCGCCAGCAGTAACAATAATTCACCCCTCCACTTT.

This clonotype appeared many times. The gene calls are TRBV27 and TRBJ1-2; 10 nucleotides line up with TRBD1. V was clipped by 6 bases and J by 4 bases; unmatched bases: 14. Germline-derived CDR1 and CDR2 are MNHEY and SMNVEV (reference sequence). This CDR3 spans 17 amino acids. The CDR3 spells CASSRGGQGFSSYGYTF. In nucleotides, the CDR3 is TGTGCCAGCAGCCGGGGGGGACAGGGGTTCTCTAGCTATGGCTACACCTTC.

Points on this clonotype: A much larger clone lies a single base off, so this may be a read error. The CDR3 DNA reads TGTGCCAGCAGGGGCCAGGGGCGGCAGCCCCAGCATTTT. Protein sequence: CASRGQGRQPQHF. The V and J genes are TRBV6-1 and TRBJ1-5; TRBD1 might be the D (6 bases). V was trimmed by 6 bases and J by 7 bases, leaving 13 bases between them. CDR1 and CDR2 from the germline V gene are MNHNS and SASEGT. The CDR3 is 13 amino acids.

This clonotype was detected ten times or more. This chain joins TRBV3-1 and TRBJ1-2; D is undetermined. The germline V and J ends were trimmed by 1 base and 7 bases, with 7 bases remaining between them. The germline gives CDR1 LGHDT, CDR2 YNNKEL (reference sequence). This CDR3 has 12 residues. The CDR3 DNA reads as TGTGCCAGCAGCCAAGTAATGCTTGGCTACACCTTC. It is translated as CASSQVMLGYTF.

This clonotype showed up many times. The rearrangement links TRBV11-2 to TRBJ1-1; unclear D gene. CDR1 is SGHAT and CDR2 is FQNNGV in the germline V gene. The CDR3 has 16 residues. Trimming took off 6 bases at V and 4 bases at J, with 21 bases between the two ends. The CDR3 is CASRTSPRKTVTEAFF. The CDR3 DNA reads TGTGCCAGCAGGACAAGCCCCCGGAAGACGGTCACTGAAGCTTTCTTT. The complete variable domain, with remaining parts taken from reference TRBV11-2 and TRBJ1-1, reads EAGVAQSPRYKIIEKRQSVAFWCNPISGHATLYWYQQILGQGPKLLIQFQNNGVVDDSQLPKDRFSAERLKGVDSTLKIQPAKLEDSAVYLCASRTSPRKTVTEAFFGQGTRLTVV.

This clonotype appeared many times. This rearrangement joins TRBV2 to TRBJ1-2; D possibly corresponds to TRBD1 (6 bases). Trimming shortened V by 6 bases and J by 8 bases, and 13 bases separated the two germline ends. Germline V lookup: CDR1 SNHLY, CDR2 FYNNEI. The length of the CDR3 is 12 residues. CDR3 in DNA: TGTGCCAGCAGGATAGCAGGGGAAGGCTACACCTTC. Translating gives CASRIAGEGYTF.

The table lists this clonotype with many counts. This chain connects TRBV7-2 to TRBJ1-5, with 7 bases matching TRBD1. V shed 5 bases, J shed 0 bases, and the junction held 7 bases outside the gene matches. The germline V gene encodes CDR1 SGHTA and CDR2 FQGNSA. The CDR3 loop spans 16 amino acids. The CDR3, as DNA: TGTGCCAGCAGCCGCGGGGGACAGAATAGCAATCAGCCCCAGCATTTT. Translation: CASSRGGQNSNQPQHF.

This clonotype was seen a few times. The chain links TRBV7-9 to TRBJ2-4, with 7 nucleotides matching TRBD2. The CDR3 runs 17 residues. Looked up from germline, CDR1 is SEHNR and CDR2 is FQNEAQ (reference sequence). J was trimmed by 0 bases and V by 5 bases; bases with no gene match: 10. This chain's CDR3 is CASSLFRAGKAKNIQYF. The CDR3 DNA follows: TGTGCCAGCAGCCTATTCAGAGCGGGGAAAGCCAAAAACATTCAGTACTTC. Looking up the rest from reference TRBV7-9 and TRBJ2-4 gives the full variable domain: DTGVSQNPRHKITKRGQNVTFRCDPISEHNRLYWYRQTLGQGPEFLTYFQNEAQLEKSRLLSDRFSAERPKGSFSTLEIQRTEQGDSAMYLCASSLFRAGKAKNIQYFGAGTRLSVL.

This chain uses TRBV27 with TRBJ1-4; D is unclear. V lost 5 bases and J 8 bases, leaving 12 bases between the germline ends. This CDR3 has 13 residues. From germline, CDR1 is MNHEY and CDR2 SMNVEV (reference sequence). CDR3 protein: CASSTNAGEKLFF. The CDR3 DNA follows: TGTGCCAGCAGTACTAATGCCGGGGAAAAACTGTTTTTT.

This clonotype was counted many times. V and J are TRBV28 and TRBJ2-7; D perhaps matches TRBD2 (5 bases). Germline CDR1 and CDR2: MDHEN and SYDVKM. The germline V and J ends were trimmed by 6 bases and 1 base, with 7 bases remaining between them. This CDR3 contains 12 residues. The CDR3 sequence is CASRTISYEQYF. The CDR3, as DNA: TGTGCCAGCAGGACTATATCCTACGAGCAGTACTTC.

The chain links TRBV10-3 to TRBJ2-7; TRBD2 matches at 10 bases. The CDR3 runs to 17 residues. J was trimmed by 5 bases and V by 4 bases; bases with no gene match: 14. Germline loops: CDR1 ENHRY, CDR2 SYGVKD. The CDR3 DNA reads as TGTGCCATCAGTGGTATGGGACTAGCGAGACGTCGGGACGAGCAGTACTTC. Protein sequence: CAISGMGLARRRDEQYF.

In its sample, this clonotype was seen many times. The chain joins TRBV20-1 to TRBJ2-7; possible D gene TRBD1, 5 bases. The CDR3 loop spans 13 amino acids. Germline CDR1 DFQATT, CDR2 SNEGSKA (reference sequence). V was clipped by 1 base and J by 5 bases, with 12 bases between them. Written as DNA, the CDR3 is TGCAGTGCTAGAGGCCCCGCCAGGGACGAGCAGTACTTC. Its translation: CSARGPARDEQYF.

This clonotype was detected many times. The chain has TRBV7-2 and TRBJ2-6, with D unclear. With 1 base removed from V and 1 base from J, the gap between germline ends came to 2 bases. Germline assignment: CDR1 SGHTA and CDR2 FQGNSA. This CDR3 region has 14 residues. CDR3 sequence reads: CASSLVSGANVLTF. The CDR3 region has the DNA TGTGCCAGCAGCTTAGTATCTGGGGCCAACGTCCTGACTTTC.

This rearrangement joins TRBV20-1 to TRBJ1-6, with 7 bases matching TRBD1. The trim removed 0 bases at V and 7 bases at J, leaving 3 bases unmatched. CDR1 is DFQATT, CDR2 SNEGSKA, per germline (reference sequence). The CDR3 runs to 14 residues. In nucleotides, the CDR3 is TGCAGTGCTAGAGAAGGGACAGTGAATTCACCCCTCCACTTT. Protein: CSAREGTVNSPLHF.

This clonotype was seen many times. The gene calls are TRBV27 and TRBJ1-1, with 7 bases fitting TRBD1. Germline CDR1 is MNHEY and CDR2 is SMNVEV (reference sequence). CDR3 length: 20 amino acids. V trimming: 4 bases; J trimming: 1 base; junction bases outside the gene matches: 21. Written as DNA, the CDR3 is TGTGCCAGCAGTTCATTCCCAGGGGGGGCCCTGCGGTTCGGGAACACTGAAGCTTTCTTT. It codes for CASSSFPGGALRFGNTEAFF.